These 28 T cell receptor beta chains were all obtained from the same sample, sequenced in a study of radiotherapy plus CTLA-4 blockade in lung cancer. Profiling relied on immunoSEQ multiplex PCR, and the TCRdb table lists in-frame clones only, not all of them. The repertoire consists of roughly 110,000 clones, with about 83% occurring once and the leading ten covering over 2%. The material sequenced was peripheral blood, taken from a patient treated with radiotherapy plus ipilimumab. The receptors originated from a human donor with non-small cell lung cancer that progressed on radiotherapy plus ipilimumab. Some clones in this sample may be carry-over from other donors' samples.

This clone was seen a few times. This chain connects TRBV6-1 to TRBJ1-2; 7 positions match TRBD1. The CDR3 length is 13 residues. In germline, CDR1 is MNHNS, CDR2 SASEGT. J was trimmed by 7 bases and V by 1 base; bases with no gene match: 3. DNA of the CDR3: TGTGCCAGCAGTGAAGATCACAGGGGTGGCTACACCTTC. Residues: CASSEDHRGGYTF.

The chain links TRBV6-5 to TRBJ2-7; 8 bases line up with TRBD1. V lost 4 bases and J lost 5; bases outside the gene matches: 7. Looked up from germline, CDR1 is MNHEY and CDR2 is SVGAGI. The CDR3 has 14 residues. The CDR3 here is CASSSGGEDHEQYF. The CDR3 region has the DNA TGTGCCAGCAGTTCAGGGGGCGAAGACCACGAGCAGTACTTC.

The chain has TRBV7-9 and TRBJ2-5; 9 nucleotides match TRBD2. CDR1 SEHNR and CDR2 FQNEAQ come from the germline V gene (reference sequence). The CDR3 covers 16 residues. Losses at the gene ends were 5 bases for V and 0 bases for J; bases not matched to a gene: 7. CDR3 protein: CASSPYSGGDQETQYF. The DNA of the CDR3 is TGTGCCAGCAGCCCTTATAGCGGGGGAGACCAAGAGACCCAGTACTTC. The full variable domain, in which reference TRBV7-9 and TRBJ2-5 provide the parts outside the CDR3, is DTGVSQNPRHKITKRGQNVTFRCDPISEHNRLYWYRQTLGQGPEFLTYFQNEAQLEKSRLLSDRFSAERPKGSFSTLEIQRTEQGDSAMYLCASSPYSGGDQETQYFGPGTRLLVL.

The chain combines TRBV11-2 with TRBJ1-2; the D gene is possibly TRBD1 (5 bases). The CDR3 is 13 amino acids. Germline assignment: CDR1 SGHAT and CDR2 FQNNGV. V was clipped by 5 bases and J by 4 bases, with 11 bases between them. Here the CDR3 reads CASSPDQGYGYTF. The CDR3 DNA sequence: TGTGCCAGCAGCCCGGACCAGGGCTATGGCTACACCTTC. The variable domain in full, completed from reference TRBV11-2 and TRBJ1-2, reads EAGVAQSPRYKIIEKRQSVAFWCNPISGHATLYWYQQILGQGPKLLIQFQNNGVVDDSQLPKDRFSAERLKGVDSTLKIQPAKLEDSAVYLCASSPDQGYGYTFGSGTRLTVV.

The rearrangement links TRBV5-1 to TRBJ2-3, with 7 bases fitting TRBD1. The CDR3 length is 16 residues. Germline lookup yields CDR1 SGHRS and CDR2 YFSETQ. Losses at the gene ends were 1 base for V and 6 bases for J; bases not matched to a gene: 11. CDR3 DNA sequence: TGCGCCAGCAGCTTGACACCAGGGGGAATTTGGGATACGCAGTATTTT. It encodes CASSLTPGGIWDTQYF.

This clone was seen just once. This chain uses TRBV7-3 with TRBJ2-5, with 9 bases fitting TRBD1. J gave up 4 bases and V 5 bases, and 5 bases lay outside the gene matches. Germline V gives CDR1 SGHTA, CDR2 FQGTGA. CDR3 size: 14 residues. For the CDR3, the DNA is TGTGCCAGCAGCCCCGGACAGGGGCGAGAGACCCAGTACTTC. Translation: CASSPGQGRETQYF.

This clone was recorded once. The chain combines TRBV11-3 with TRBJ2-2; D may correspond to TRBD1 or TRBD2 (6 bases each). This CDR3 region has 18 residues. The V and J ends lost 2 bases and 2 bases respectively, with 18 bases between them. Germline values: CDR1 SGHNT, CDR2 YENEEA. The CDR3 DNA sequence: TGTGCCAGCAGCTTATCGTTTTGGGGGGCGGGCAACACCGGGGAGCTGTTTTTT. This sequence encodes CASSLSFWGAGNTGELFF.

The V gene is TRBV7-2, the J gene TRBJ1-5, with D maybe TRBD1 (5 bases). V gave up 1 base and J gave up 4 bases, with 14 bases separating them. The CDR3 is 16 amino acids. Germline V gene sequence: CDR1 SGHTA, CDR2 FQGNSA. The CDR3 DNA sequence: TGTGCCAGCAGCTTAGGTTTTTGGGGGGGTAATCAGCCCCAGCATTTT. It yields the protein CASSLGFWGGNQPQHF.

The chain joins TRBV18 to TRBJ1-2; 7 bases are a match to TRBD1. J lost 3 bases, V lost 1 base, and 5 bases had no gene match. The CDR3 has 15 residues. Germline loops: CDR1 KGHSH, CDR2 LQKENI. CDR3 residues: CASSPQGAPDYGYTF. DNA of the CDR3: TGTGCCAGCTCACCACAGGGGGCGCCTGACTATGGCTACACCTTC.

This clone turned up a few times. The chain combines TRBV7-9 with TRBJ1-3, with D possibly TRBD1 on 5 matching bases. CDR1 and CDR2 from the germline V gene are SEHNR and FQNEAQ (reference sequence). This CDR3 has 17 amino acids. V dropped 1 base and J dropped 2 bases, with 15 bases sitting between them. This CDR3 reads CASSLGQGFGAGNTIYF. The DNA for the CDR3 is TGTGCCAGCAGCTTAGGGCAGGGTTTCGGTGCTGGAAACACCATATATTTT.

The J gene is TRBJ1-5, the V gene TRBV6-1; 8 positions agree with TRBD1. CDR1 is MNHNS and CDR2 is SASEGT in the germline V gene. Germline trimming cut 10 bases from V and 6 bases from J; bases unmatched to any gene: 8. The CDR3 is made up of 13 amino acids. The CDR3 spells CATDGRGLQPQHF. Here the CDR3 DNA reads TGTGCCACCGACGGCAGGGGGCTTCAGCCCCAGCATTTT.

This chain links TRBV15 with TRBJ2-2; D ambiguous. The length of the CDR3 is 16 residues. V was pared by 5 bases and J by 3 bases, with 16 bases between. Germline CDR1 LNHNV, CDR2 YYDKDF (reference sequence). CDR3 in DNA: TGTGCCACCAGCCTCTTTGTGGGGATTGACACCGGGGAGCTGTTTTTT. Protein: CATSLFVGIDTGELFF.

In DNA form, the CDR3 reads TGCGCCAGCAGCCAAGTTTTTAGTGCGGGTCAGGATGCCAATGAGCAGTTCTTC. Protein sequence: CASSQVFSAGQDANEQFF. The chain is built from TRBV4-1 and TRBJ2-1, with D possibly matching TRBD2 (5 bases). The CDR3 totals 18 residues. V shed 1 base and J shed 6 bases, with 22 bases lying between them. Germline CDR1 reads MGHRA; CDR2 reads YSYEKL.

The V and J genes are TRBV5-6 and TRBJ2-7; D unclear. Trimming stripped 0 bases from V and 1 base from J, with 8 bases between. The CDR3 consists of 14 residues. CDR1 is SGHDT and CDR2 is YYEEEE in the germline V gene. DNA of the CDR3: TGTGCCAGCAGCTTGGTCCAGCATTCCTACGAGCAGTACTTC. This sequence encodes CASSLVQHSYEQYF.

The V and J genes are TRBV14 and TRBJ2-2, with 11 positions matching TRBD2. V gave up 3 bases and J gave up 4 bases; unmatched junction bases: 10. Per germline, CDR1 SGHDN and CDR2 FVKESK. The CDR3 consists of 18 residues. The CDR3 loop is CASSHHKGLAGGTGELFF. The CDR3 DNA reads as TGTGCCAGCAGCCATCACAAAGGGCTAGCGGGGGGCACCGGGGAGCTGTTTTTT.

CDR3 DNA: TGCGCCAGCAGCGAGGGGATTAGTTCTAACTATGGCTACACCTTC. Its protein product is CASSEGISSNYGYTF. The V and J genes are TRBV5-1 and TRBJ1-2; tentative D call: TRBD1 (5 bases). V was cut by 4 bases and J by 0 bases, with 13 bases left in between. From germline, CDR1 is SGHRS and CDR2 YFSETQ. This CDR3 is 15 amino acids long.

The chain recombines TRBV18 with TRBJ2-1; no firm D call. Germline values: CDR1 KGHSH, CDR2 LQKENI. CDR3 size: 12 residues. Between the trimmed V and J ends, which lost 0 bases and 9 bases, there was a span of 6 bases. The CDR3 nucleotides read TGTGCCAGCTCACCACCTAATTCTGAGCAGTTCTTC. Protein product: CASSPPNSEQFF.

This clone appeared a few times. CDR3 DNA sequence: TGTGCCAGCTGTACAGGGCCCGAAAGACACGCTTTCTTT. Its translation: CASCTGPERHAFF. The chain has TRBV28 and TRBJ1-1; D perhaps matches TRBD1 (6 bases). Germline V gene sequence: CDR1 MDHEN, CDR2 SYDVKM. V was trimmed by 8 bases and J by 11 bases, leaving 21 bases between them. This CDR3 spans 13 amino acids.

With regard to this clone: The junction departs from the called germline gene at one end, perhaps through a read error. The gene calls are TRBV18 and TRBJ1-1; TRBD1 agrees at 7 bases. This CDR3 has 19 amino acids. In germline, CDR1 is KGHSH, CDR2 LQKENI. The CDR3 coding sequence is TGTGCCAGCTCACCACCCGAAACCATAAGGGACAGACCAAACATTGAAGCTTTCTTT. As protein: CASSPPETIRDRPNIEAFF.

On this clone: The germline gene is not matched at one end of the junction; a read error may be the cause. The chain links TRBV7-7 to TRBJ2-5; tentatively, D is TRBD2 (6 bases). Germline-derived CDR1 and CDR2 are SSHAT and FNYEAQ (reference sequence). This CDR3 comprises 14 residues. The chain's CDR3 is CASSPRLGGETQYF. DNA of the CDR3: TGTGCTAGCAGCCCAAGACTAGGTGGGGAGACCCAGTACTTC.

This rearrangement joins TRBV30 to TRBJ2-1; no clear D gene. V lost 0 bases and J 3 bases, leaving 6 bases between the germline ends. CDR3 length: 13 residues. From germline, CDR1 is GTSNPN and CDR2 SVGIG (reference sequence). The CDR3 nucleotides read TGTGCCTGGAGTGTTCCTAACTACAATGAGCAGTTCTTC. It encodes CAWSVPNYNEQFF. Based on the CDR3 plus reference TRBV30 and TRBJ2-1, the full variable domain is SQTIHQWPATLVQPVGSPLSLECTVEGTSNPNLYWYRQAAGRGLQLLFYSVGIGQISSEVPQNLSASRPQDRQFILSSKKLLLSDSGFYLCAWSVPNYNEQFFGPGTRLTVL.

This rearrangement joins TRBV6-1 to TRBJ2-7, with D possibly being TRBD2 (5 bases). CDR3 size: 14 residues. With 4 bases removed from V and 0 bases from J, the gap between germline ends came to 10 bases. Germline V gives CDR1 MNHNS, CDR2 SASEGT. The CDR3 DNA reads TGTGCCAGCAGTGCTATGGGGAGCTCCTACGAGCAGTACTTC. Protein product: CASSAMGSSYEQYF.

About this clone: At the DNA level, this CDR3 is encoded by other sequences in the same sample as well. The chain employs TRBV5-1 and TRBJ2-5, with D unclear. Per the germline V gene, CDR1 is SGHRS and CDR2 is YFSETQ. The CDR3 is 11 residues long. V was shortened by 0 bases and J by 5 bases, with 2 bases between the two germline ends. CDR3 nucleotide sequence: TGCGCCAGCAGCTTGGCGGAGACCCAGTACTTC. It yields the protein CASSLAETQYF.

The count of this clone is one. The V and J genes are TRBV6-5 and TRBJ1-5; 7 bases are shared with TRBD1. The germline CDR1 and CDR2 sequences are MNHEY and SVGAGI. CDR3 length: 14 residues. The V segment lost 5 bases and the J segment 6 bases; nucleotides outside the gene matches: 7. The CDR3 coding sequence is TGTGCCAGCAGTGAACGTCAGGGGGGTCAGCCCCAGCATTTT. It encodes CASSERQGGQPQHF.

The chain couples TRBV4-2 to TRBJ2-6; unclear D gene. The CDR3 loop spans 18 amino acids. Germline-derived CDR1 and CDR2 are LGHNA and YNFKEQ. Trimming removed 2 bases from V and 3 bases from J, with 17 bases in between. In DNA, the CDR3 is TGTGCCAGCAGCCAAAAGCCGACCCAGCAGATTGGGGCCAACGTCCTGACTTTC. Translating gives CASSQKPTQQIGANVLTF.

The gene calls are TRBV5-4 and TRBJ1-4, with TRBD1 identical over 10 bases. CDR1 and CDR2 (germline): SGHNT, YYREEE (reference sequence). The CDR3 is made up of 15 amino acids. Germline trimming cut 4 bases from V and 8 bases from J; bases unmatched to any gene: 8. As DNA, the CDR3 is TGTGCCAGCAGCCTTGGGGACAGGGGAAGCGAAAAACTGTTTTTT. It encodes CASSLGDRGSEKLFF.

The chain employs TRBV6-1 and TRBJ2-2; either TRBD1 or TRBD2 may supply D (5 bases each). Germline V gene lookup returns CDR1 MNHNS and CDR2 SASEGT. The CDR3 has 15 amino acids. The ends were cut back, 6 bases at V and 7 bases at J, with 18 bases in the middle. As DNA, the CDR3 is TGTGCCAGCAGACGGGGCCGGGAAAACCACGGGGAGCTGTTTTTT. It codes for CASRRGRENHGELFF.

The rearrangement joins TRBV7-2 to TRBJ1-1; D might be TRBD1 (6 bases). Germline assignment: CDR1 SGHTA and CDR2 FQGNSA. V was clipped by 0 bases and J by 10 bases, with 15 bases between them. The CDR3 is 14 amino acids. DNA of the CDR3: TGTGCCAGCAGCTTAGCGAGTCAGGGGCGCAGAGCTTTCTTT. Protein product: CASSLASQGRRAFF. The full variable domain, with the rest looked up from reference TRBV7-2 and TRBJ1-1, is GAGVSQSPSNKVTEKGKDVELRCDPISGHTALYWYRQSLGQGLEFLIYFQGNSAPDKSGLPSDRFSAERTGGSVSTLTIQRTQQEDSAVYLCASSLASQGRRAFFGQGTRLTVV.